This T cell receptor (beta chain) was sequenced for a study of blood T cell repertoires in COVID-19. Whole-study context: Among Cohort 3 donors, those recovered had two negative PCRs, clearance, or symptom resolution. T cells, B-cell-depleted T cells, or PBMCs supplied cDNA or gDNA. Acute-phase and convalescent COVID-19 samples originated in the United States, Italy and Spain.

Clones were sequenced by immunoSEQ multiplex PCR, and TCRdb holds only the in-frame ones, with some missing. The repertoire holds about 280,000 clones, with approximately 90% as singletons. Enrollees, about 18 to 90 years old, lived in approximately 25 US areas. V was shortened by 1 base and J by 7 bases, with 16 bases between the two germline ends. This CDR3 comprises 16 residues. CDR1 LGHNA and CDR2 YNFKEQ come from the germline V gene. This TCR derives from a woman aged 55-69 years in a cohort exposed to, infected with or recovered from COVID-19 (not recorded which). The genes are TRBV4-2 and TRBJ1-4; D possibly corresponds to TRBD1 (6 bases). The sample taken for sequencing was PBMCs or T cells enriched from blood (not recorded which). In nucleotides, the CDR3 is TGTGCCAGCAGCCAAGCCTTGACAGGAGTTATTGAAAAACTGTTTTTT. It codes for CASSQALTGVIEKLFF.